A selection of T cell receptor beta chains follows, all from one sample in a study of T cells in Graves' hyperthyroidism and ophthalmopathy. TCRdb processed the multiplex PCR reads anew with MiXCR; each CDR3 protein has one entry. There are 500,000 or so distinct CDR3 sequences in the sample; 15% to 20% occur only once, and approximately 30% lies in the top ten. The specimen sequenced was blood. The receptors derive from a woman between 25 and 40 years old with Graves' ophthalmopathy. Both conserved end residues are part of each CDR3. Each record gives: CDR3 DNA, CDR3 protein, J gene, clone size, V gene, D gene. D genes are given only for firm matches. Clone size is stated in some rows and not others, as once, few, many or a class when expanded.

DNA: TGTGCCAGTGGCGGGCCAAATCAGCCCCAGCATTTT; CDR3: CASGGPNQPQHF; J: TRBJ1-5; size: many; V: TRBV2; D: -
DNA: TGTGCCAGCAGCCAAGCCGGGATGAACACCGGGGAGCTGTTTTTT; CDR3: CASSQAGMNTGELFF; J: TRBJ2-2; size: few; V: TRBV4-2; D: -
DNA: TGCGCCAGCAGCCCCTTCCAAGACGAAGAGACCCAGTACTTC; CDR3: CASSPFQDEETQYF; J: TRBJ2-5; size: few; V: TRBV4-1; D: -
DNA: TGTGCCAGCGGGACTAGCCTATACACAGATACGCAGTATTTT; CDR3: CASGTSLYTDTQYF; J: TRBJ2-3; size: few; V: TRBV12-3/TRBV12-4; D: TRBD2
DNA: TGTGCCAGCAGCTCGACGGTGGGGACAGGGGATAACACAGATACGCAGTATTTT; CDR3: CASSSTVGTGDNTDTQYF; J: TRBJ2-3; size: many; V: TRBV7-9; D: TRBD1
DNA: TGCGCCAGCAGCCAAGATCCGGGAGGGTCAGCGGATACGCAGTATTTT; CDR3: CASSQDPGGSADTQYF; J: TRBJ2-3; size: few; V: TRBV4-3; D: TRBD2
DNA: TGTGCCAGCAGCTCCACACAGGGGGGTAGCTACACCTTC; CDR3: CASSSTQGGSYTF; J: TRBJ1-2; size: few; V: TRBV7-6; D: TRBD1
DNA: TGTGCCAGCAGTGACACATTCTATGGCTACACCTTC; CDR3: CASSDTFYGYTF; J: TRBJ1-2; size: -; V: TRBV6-1; D: -
DNA: TGTGCCAGCAGCCGGGGACTAGCGGGACTTCTGGGTGAGCAGTTCTTC; CDR3: CASSRGLAGLLGEQFF; J: TRBJ2-1; size: many; V: TRBV5-6; D: TRBD2
DNA: TGTGCCAGCAGTGGTAGTCGGGAGCAGTACTTC; CDR3: CASSGSREQYF; J: TRBJ2-7; size: -; V: TRBV11-2; D: -
DNA: TGTGCCAGCAGAGCCGGGACTAGCGGCAACGAGCAGTACTTC; CDR3: CASRAGTSGNEQYF; J: TRBJ2-7; size: -; V: TRBV12-3/TRBV12-4; D: TRBD2
DNA: TGTGCCAGCGCAGACAGGCCCCATGAGCAGTTCTTC; CDR3: CASADRPHEQFF; J: TRBJ2-1; size: many; V: TRBV27; D: -
DNA: TGTGCCTGGAGCTTAGAAGTGGGGGAGCAGTACTTC; CDR3: CAWSLEVGEQYF; J: TRBJ2-7; size: many; V: TRBV30; D: -
DNA: TGTGCCAGCAGTTTATGGACTAGCGGGAGAATGGGAGAGCAGTACTTC; CDR3: CASSLWTSGRMGEQYF; J: TRBJ2-7; size: many; V: TRBV6-2/TRBV6-3; D: TRBD2
DNA: TGTGCCAGTGCTAGACAGGGTGGAAACACCATATATTTT; CDR3: CASARQGGNTIYF; J: TRBJ1-3; size: -; V: TRBV28; D: TRBD1
DNA: TGTGCCACCAGCGGGGGTTCATCGGGGGGGGGGGCCAACGTCCTGACTTTC; CDR3: CATSGGSSGGGANVLTF; J: TRBJ2-6; size: -; V: TRBV15; D: TRBD2
DNA: TGTGCCAGCAGGGAGGACAGGGGGACTTCACCCCTCCACTTT; CDR3: CASREDRGTSPLHF; J: TRBJ1-6; size: few; V: TRBV2; D: TRBD1
DNA: TGTGCCAGCACGCAATCTGACAGGGGAGGAAGCTACACCTTC; CDR3: CASTQSDRGGSYTF; J: TRBJ1-2; size: -; V: TRBV6-2/TRBV6-3; D: TRBD1
DNA: TGCAGTGCTAGAGGCACCAGGGGAAACACCGGGGAGCTGTTTTTT; CDR3: CSARGTRGNTGELFF; J: TRBJ2-2; size: -; V: TRBV20-1; D: -
DNA: TGTGCCAGCAGCGTACTGCTCGGAGGGACCCAGTACTTC; CDR3: CASSVLLGGTQYF; J: TRBJ2-5; size: many; V: TRBV13; D: -
DNA: TGTGCCAGCAGCCTGGACAGGGTCGAGCAATACTTC; CDR3: CASSLDRVEQYF; J: TRBJ2-7; size: few; V: TRBV16; D: TRBD1